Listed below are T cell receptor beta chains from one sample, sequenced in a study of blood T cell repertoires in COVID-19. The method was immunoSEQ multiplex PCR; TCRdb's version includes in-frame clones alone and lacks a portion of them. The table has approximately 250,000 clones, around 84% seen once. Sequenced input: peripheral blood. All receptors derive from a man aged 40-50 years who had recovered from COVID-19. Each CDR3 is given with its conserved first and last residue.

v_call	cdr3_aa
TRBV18	CASSSLAGGPGSYEQYF
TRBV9	CASRSGTSKYNEQFF
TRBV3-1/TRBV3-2	CASSQGTSTVAGELFF
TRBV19	CASSMSTGDYGYTF
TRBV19	CASSSGLVDTEAFF
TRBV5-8	CASSPGTVSTDTQYF
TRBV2	CASSAGTGREKLFF
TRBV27	CASSRKDSSTEAFF
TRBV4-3	CASSRTWGGLAGYEQYF
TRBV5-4	CASSLKLAGGSGEQYF
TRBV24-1	CATSDFGGTGELFF
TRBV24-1	CATREDEYNEQFF
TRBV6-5	CASISSGDQPQHF
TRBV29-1	CSVAFGTGNTEAFF
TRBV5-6	CASSPTTGLAGGRETQYF
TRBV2	CALAQGPNTEAFF
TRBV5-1	CASSLGQGSYEQYF
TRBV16	CASSQSGGFTEAFF
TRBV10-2	CASGLRGRGYEQYF
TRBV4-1	CASSQDDGGGGKTQYF
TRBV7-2	CASSLTYTDTQYF